These 10 T cell receptor beta chains came from one sample sequenced in a study of T cells after yellow fever vaccination. TCRdb passed the 5' RACE reads through MiXCR, listing each CDR3 protein once. The sample yields 300,000 to 350,000 distinct CDR3 sequences, around 3.9% seen once. The sample was PBMCs, taken 5 days after the yellow fever booster vaccination. These TCRs come from a man between 18 and 29 years old who received the YFV17D yellow fever vaccine.

In this sample, this clonotype turned up many times. CDR3 nucleotide sequence: TGTGCCATCAGACTAGCGGGCACCGGGGAGCTGTTTTTT. Protein: CAIRLAGTGELFF. The chain carries TRBV10-3 and TRBJ2-2, with 9 bases lining up with TRBD2. This CDR3 contains 13 residues. Per the germline V gene, CDR1 is ENHRY and CDR2 is SYGVKD. Trimming cost V 6 bases and J 4 bases; bases outside gene matches: 0.

CDR3 nucleotide sequence: TGCGCCAGCAGCCAAGATGGGACCGGCTCCTATAATTCACCCCTCCACTTT. It yields the protein CASSQDGTGSYNSPLHF. The chain links TRBV4-1 to TRBJ1-6; perhaps TRBD1 as D (5 bases). V lost 0 bases and J lost 0, with 9 bases in between. This CDR3 is built from 17 residues. The germline gives CDR1 MGHRA, CDR2 YSYEKL.

This rearrangement joins TRBV5-1 to TRBJ1-3; D perhaps matches TRBD1 (5 bases). This CDR3 comprises 15 residues. Germline CDR1 and CDR2: SGHRS and YFSETQ. V lost 5 bases to trimming and J lost 4 bases, with 16 bases between them. The CDR3 nucleotides read TGCGCCAGCAGTTACAATGGGGGTGAAGGAAACACCATATATTTT. Translating gives CASSYNGGEGNTIYF.

This clonotype has just a few counts. The chain links TRBV11-2 to TRBJ2-7; D gene ambiguous. CDR3 length: 15 residues. V dropped 5 bases and J dropped 2 bases, with 16 bases sitting between them. Germline V gene sequence: CDR1 SGHAT, CDR2 FQNNGV. CDR3 nucleotides: TGTGCCAGCAGCGTCTCTGCAATTGGTCCCTACGAGCAGTACGTC. The encoded protein is CASSVSAIGPYEQYV.

This clonotype was detected many times. The chain links TRBV7-2 to TRBJ2-4, with 10 positions matching TRBD1. The V segment lost 4 bases and the J segment 12 bases; nucleotides outside the gene matches: 9. Germline loops: CDR1 SGHTA, CDR2 FQGNSA. The CDR3 contains 14 residues. CDR3 DNA: TGTGCCAGCAGCTGGGACAGGGGAACCCCGGCTCAGTACTTC. Its translation: CASSWDRGTPAQYF.

In its sample, this clonotype was seen a few times. The chain is built from TRBV27 and TRBJ2-6, with D possibly TRBD1 on 6 matching bases. The germline gives CDR1 MNHEY, CDR2 SMNVEV (reference sequence). CDR3 length: 16 amino acids. The V and J ends lost 1 base and 0 bases respectively, with 7 bases between them. CDR3 sequence (DNA): TGTGCCAGCAGTTTATTAGGGGGCTCTGGGGCCAACGTCCTGACTTTC. It is translated as CASSLLGGSGANVLTF.

This clonotype showed up just a few times. This chain's CDR3 is CASSLSGGKTQYF. The CDR3 nucleotides are TGTGCCAGCAGTTTGTCCGGGGGTAAGACCCAGTACTTC. This chain uses TRBV12-3 or TRBV12-4 with TRBJ2-5; the D gene is possibly TRBD2 (6 bases). CDR3 length: 13 residues. The V gene lost 3 bases and the J gene lost 6 bases, with 11 bases spanning the gap.

This clonotype came up many times. The chain carries TRBV27 and TRBJ2-3; 12 nucleotides agree with TRBD2. The CDR3 spans 14 residues. Germline V gene sequence: CDR1 MNHEY, CDR2 SMNVEV (reference sequence). V was clipped by 6 bases and J by 4 bases; unmatched bases: 2. The CDR3 sequence: CASRLAGGPDTQYF. The CDR3 DNA follows: TGTGCCAGCAGGCTAGCGGGGGGGCCAGATACGCAGTATTTT.

Ten or more counts support this clonotype. V is TRBV18 and J is TRBJ2-7; 16 bases map to TRBD2. The V segment lost 3 bases and the J segment 1 base; nucleotides outside the gene matches: 9. Germline V gene lookup returns CDR1 KGHSH and CDR2 LQKENI. This CDR3 has 19 amino acids. This chain's CDR3 is CASSPTGTSGGGRSYEQYF. The CDR3, as DNA: TGTGCCAGCTCACCGACCGGGACTAGCGGGGGGGGTCGGTCCTACGAGCAGTACTTC.

This clonotype was picked up a small number of times. The genes are TRBV20-1 and TRBJ1-2; a weak D match, TRBD1 (6 bases). Trimming removed 2 bases at V and 2 bases at J, with 6 bases between. Germline CDR1 and CDR2: DFQATT and SNEGSKA (reference sequence). The CDR3 covers 12 residues. Here the CDR3 reads CSARRGNYGYTF. CDR3 bases: TGCAGTGCTAGAAGGGGGAACTATGGCTACACCTTC.